The 4 T cell receptor beta chains reported below all come from one sample, sequenced in a study of cytomegalovirus exposure and HLA in healthy donors. 13 Jbeta primers and 60 Vbeta primers were used for the PCR. The protocol was immunoSEQ multiplex PCR, while the TCRdb copy is restricted to in-frame clones and leaves out a portion. Of about 200,000 clones in the sample, around 75% are singletons; the top ten hold about 0.37%. Sequencing input: PBMCs. Source of these receptors: a male donor in good health and CMV-seropositive.

This chain links TRBV28 with TRBJ1-1; no clear D. Germline-derived CDR1 and CDR2 are MDHEN and SYDVKM. With 6 bases removed from V and 2 bases from J, the gap between germline ends came to 16 bases. This CDR3 spans 15 amino acids. This CDR3 reads CASRPGGNKNTEAFF. The CDR3 DNA sequence: TGTGCCAGCAGGCCAGGAGGAAATAAAAACACTGAAGCTTTCTTT. Full variable domain (missing parts from reference TRBV28 and TRBJ1-1): DVKVTQSSRYLVKRTGEKVFLECVQDMDHENMFWYRQDPGLGLRLIYFSYDVKMKEKGDIPEGYSVSREKKERFSLILESASTNQTSMYLCASRPGGNKNTEAFFGQGTRLTVV.

This clone was detected only once. The CDR3 reads CASSQGGTNTEAFF. In DNA form, the CDR3 reads TGTGCCAGCTCACAGGGAGGGACGAACACTGAAGCTTTCTTT. V is TRBV18 and J is TRBJ1-1; possibly TRBD1 for D (5 bases). This CDR3 contains 14 residues. Per germline, CDR1 KGHSH and CDR2 LQKENI. V lost 4 bases, J lost 1 base, and 10 bases lay in between.

The chain couples TRBV19 to TRBJ2-7; D not resolved. Germline CDR1 is LNHDA and CDR2 is SQIVND (reference sequence). Trimming took off 1 base at V and 2 bases at J, with 9 bases between the two ends. This CDR3 is built from 14 residues. In nucleotides, the CDR3 is TGTGCCAGTAGTATAGGCAGTTTTACCTACGAGCAGTACTTC. Encoded protein: CASSIGSFTYEQYF.

In its sample, this clone was seen once. The chain is built from TRBV7-2 and TRBJ1-2; D ambiguous. The CDR3 is made up of 15 amino acids. Between the trimmed V and J ends, which lost 7 bases and 2 bases, there was a span of 17 bases. Looked up from germline, CDR1 is SGHTA and CDR2 is FQGNSA. The CDR3 sequence: CASTPEAGPNYGYTF. In nucleotides, the CDR3 is TGTGCCAGCACCCCGGAGGCCGGGCCCAACTATGGCTACACCTTC.